This T cell receptor beta chain was captured by sequencing in a study of read filtering for tumor transcriptome and immune sequencing. Across the study: The cohort had some 16 men and 14 to 15 women aged roughly 47 to 80, mean roughly 70 years. Whole-study findings and limits: This fraction held mixed bone marrow immune cells after CD138-negative sorting.

In germline, CDR1 is DFQATT, CDR2 SNEGSKA (reference sequence). This CDR3 region has 14 residues. V dropped 2 bases and J dropped 6 bases, with 15 bases sitting between them. This clonotype was seen at least ten times. Its antigen is unidentified. From 350 to 500 ng of RNA, a library with molecular barcoded alpha/delta and beta/gamma adaptors was made. From the reads, TCRdb called clonotypes with MiXCR, one entry per CDR3 protein. The sample yields tens of thousands of distinct CDR3 sequences, around 13% seen once. This sequence was found in a donor over 35 with multiple myeloma. The chain has TRBV20-1 and TRBJ2-3, with D perhaps matching TRBD2 (5 bases). Sequenced: a population of CD138-negative cells sorted from bone marrow. For the CDR3, the DNA is TGCAGTGCTAGATACAACGAGGGCGGCGATACGCAGTATTTT. This codes for CSARYNEGGDTQYF.